What follows are 28 T cell receptor beta chains derived from one specimen sequenced in a study of T-cell memory formation after mild COVID-19. TCRdb analysed the 5' RACE reads with MiXCR anew, one entry per CDR3 protein. The sample lists under 700,000 distinct CDR3 sequences; about a fifth were seen once. The sequencing input was PBMCs or a T cell subset sorted from them (not recorded which). These receptor sequences come from an adult woman who had mild COVID-19 (a few samples of this study predate the infection). Cell type and time point are not known.

CDR3 nucleotide sequence: TGCAGCGTTGTACTAGCGGGAGGGCCGTACGAGCAGTACTTC. This codes for CSVVLAGGPYEQYF. The rearrangement links TRBV29-1 to TRBJ2-7, with TRBD2 matching 13 bases. The CDR3 covers 14 residues. Trimming removed 4 bases from V and 4 bases from J; junction bases left unmatched: 4. CDR1 and CDR2 from the germline V gene are SQVTM and ANQGSEA.

The CDR3 sequence: CASSPSAGQEQFF. As DNA, the CDR3 is TGTGCCAGTAGTCCTAGTGCCGGTCAGGAGCAGTTCTTC. The gene calls are TRBV19 and TRBJ2-1; D not resolved. V gave up 5 bases and J gave up 10 bases, with 15 bases separating them. Germline V gene sequence: CDR1 LNHDA, CDR2 SQIVND (reference sequence). The CDR3 length is 13 residues.

The chain carries TRBV9 and TRBJ1-2; D is possibly TRBD1 (6 bases). Trimming took 2 bases from V and 4 from J, leaving 18 bases between them. Looked up from germline, CDR1 is SGDLS and CDR2 is YYNGEE. CDR3 size: 16 residues. CDR3 region: CASSVSEPGDSYGYTF. In nucleotides, the CDR3 is TGTGCCAGCAGCGTCTCCGAACCAGGGGATTCCTATGGCTACACCTTC. The complete variable domain, with remaining parts taken from reference TRBV9 and TRBJ1-2, reads DSGVTQTPKHLITATGQRVTLRCSPRSGDLSVYWYQQSLDQGLQFLIQYYNGEERAKGNILERFSAQQFPDLHSELNLSSLELGDSALYFCASSVSEPGDSYGYTFGSGTRLTVV.

V and J are TRBV7-3 and TRBJ1-2; 8 nucleotides agree with TRBD1. J gave up 4 bases and V 2 bases, and 9 bases lay outside the gene matches. CDR1 SGHTA and CDR2 FQGTGA come from the germline V gene. The CDR3 extends over 16 amino acids. The CDR3 sequence is CASSLEPDGQGYGYTF. The CDR3 region has the DNA TGTGCCAGCAGCTTAGAACCCGATGGACAGGGCTATGGCTACACCTTC.

On this clonotype itself: Sequence at one end of the junction differs from germline and may be a read error. This sequence joins TRBV6-5 and TRBJ2-1; 12 nucleotides align to TRBD2. This CDR3 spans 13 amino acids. The V gene's germline CDR1 is MNHEY and CDR2 SVGAGI. CDR3 sequence reads: CASSSGLAGLRIF. The CDR3 DNA follows: TGTGCCAGCAGTTCTGGACTAGCGGGGCTACGGATCTTC.

This clonotype came up a few times. The chain carries TRBV11-2 and TRBJ2-5, with D maybe TRBD2 (6 bases). Germline CDR1 SGHAT, CDR2 FQNNGV. The V and J ends lost 6 bases and 5 bases respectively, with 16 bases between them. The CDR3 sequence is 14 residues long. The CDR3 DNA follows: TGTGCCAGCAGAACCCTCGGGGGTATCGAGACCCAGTACTTC. Translation gives CASRTLGGIETQYF.

This chain links TRBV13 with TRBJ2-7, with 8 bases fitting TRBD1. V was pared by 0 bases and J by 2 bases, with 6 bases of the junction left unmatched. From germline, CDR1 is PRHDT and CDR2 FYEKMQ (reference sequence). This CDR3 has 16 residues. For the CDR3, the DNA is TGTGCCAGCAGCTTAGGCCGAGGACAGGGTGCCTACGAGCAGTACTTC. As protein: CASSLGRGQGAYEQYF.

This clonotype was counted only a few times. The gene calls are TRBV15 and TRBJ2-1; D perhaps matches TRBD2 (7 bases). The CDR3 totals 15 residues. The ends were cut back, 2 bases at V and 8 bases at J, with 16 bases in the middle. CDR1 is LNHNV, CDR2 YYDKDF, per germline (reference sequence). CDR3 sequence: CATSRLRGLYDEQFF. CDR3 nucleotide sequence: TGTGCCACCAGCAGATTGCGGGGGCTATATGATGAGCAGTTCTTC.

This sequence joins TRBV5-6 and TRBJ2-1; possibly TRBD2 for D (5 bases). In germline, CDR1 is SGHDT, CDR2 YYEEEE. V was trimmed by 3 bases and J by 10 bases, leaving 11 bases between them. The CDR3 spans 12 residues. Written as DNA, the CDR3 is TGTGCCAGCAGCTCCGAGGGCGGAGAGCAGTTCTTC. Residues: CASSSEGGEQFF.

This clonotype was observed at least ten times. The chain joins TRBV18 to TRBJ1-5; D gene unclear. There are 12 residues in the CDR3. The germline V and J ends were trimmed by 0 bases and 3 bases, with 0 bases remaining between them. Germline lookup yields CDR1 KGHSH and CDR2 LQKENI. The CDR3 DNA is TGTGCCAGCTCACCACCCAATCAGCCCCAGCATTTT. It specifies CASSPPNQPQHF.

This clonotype was counted between two and nine times. The CDR3: CASSLAKQGGTYEQYF. For the CDR3, the DNA is TGTGCCAGCAGCTTAGCCAAGCAGGGTGGGACCTACGAGCAGTACTTC. The chain links TRBV7-8 to TRBJ2-7; D possibly corresponds to TRBD1 (5 bases). Between the trimmed V and J ends, which lost 0 bases and 2 bases, there was a span of 14 bases. The length of the CDR3 is 16 residues. CDR1 and CDR2 from the germline V gene are SGHVS and FQNEAQ.

This clonotype came up a few times. The chain links TRBV6-5 to TRBJ2-7; D possibly corresponds to TRBD1 (6 bases). Germline V gene data show CDR1 as MNHEY and CDR2 as SVGAGI. V shed 0 bases and J shed 7 bases, with 13 bases lying between them. This CDR3 spans 14 amino acids. CDR3 amino acids: CASSYSEQGREQYF. In DNA, the CDR3 is TGTGCCAGCAGTTACTCGGAACAGGGTCGTGAGCAGTACTTC.

The V call is TRBV4-1, the J call TRBJ2-5, with no clear D. Germline CDR1 reads MGHRA; CDR2 reads YSYEKL. The CDR3 is 13 residues long. V lost 1 base to trimming and J lost 2 bases, with 5 bases between them. CDR3: CASSQAVQETQYF. DNA for the CDR3: TGCGCCAGCAGCCAAGCGGTACAAGAGACCCAGTACTTC.

The J gene is TRBJ2-2, the V gene TRBV4-2; D perhaps matches TRBD2 (5 bases). The CDR3 totals 16 residues. V gave up 7 bases and J gave up 7 bases, with 22 bases separating them. CDR1 and CDR2 from the germline V gene are LGHNA and YNFKEQ. CDR3 coding DNA: TGTGCCAGCAAACCGTCAGTCGGGGAGTCGGTCGGGGAGCTGTTTTTT. The encoded protein is CASKPSVGESVGELFF.

This clonotype was observed a few times. This sequence joins TRBV9 and TRBJ2-5, with TRBD1 matching 7 bases. CDR1 and CDR2 from the germline V gene are SGDLS and YYNGEE. CDR3 length equals 15 residues. Trimming removed 3 bases from V and 1 base from J; junction bases left unmatched: 6. In nucleotides, the CDR3 is TGTGCCAGCAGCGACAGGGGCGCGCTCCAAGAGACCCAGTACTTC. It codes for CASSDRGALQETQYF.

The chain carries TRBV4-2 and TRBJ2-7; 10 nucleotides line up with TRBD2. This CDR3 comprises 15 residues. Germline CDR1 reads LGHNA; CDR2 reads YNFKEQ. The trim removed 0 bases at V and 3 bases at J, leaving 2 bases unmatched. In DNA, the CDR3 is TGTGCCAGCAGCCAAGATCCTAGCGGGGGCTACGAGCAGTACTTC. This encodes CASSQDPSGGYEQYF.

This clonotype was seen only a few times. The chain has TRBV19 and TRBJ1-1, with a possible D match to TRBD1 (5 bases). The CDR3 is 13 amino acids. The germline V gene encodes CDR1 LNHDA and CDR2 SQIVND (reference sequence). V was clipped by 3 bases and J by 6 bases, with 11 bases between them. The chain's CDR3 is CASSIGGVAEAFF. In DNA, the CDR3 is TGTGCCAGTAGTATTGGAGGGGTCGCTGAAGCTTTCTTT. The complete variable domain, with remaining parts taken from reference TRBV19 and TRBJ1-1, reads DGGITQSPKYLFRKEGQNVTLSCEQNLNHDAMYWYRQDPGQGLRLIYYSQIVNDFQKGDIAEGYSVSREKKESFPLTVTSAQKNPTAFYLCASSIGGVAEAFFGQGTRLTVV.

This clonotype was seen only a few times. The V and J genes are TRBV6-1 and TRBJ2-5, with D perhaps given as TRBD1 or TRBD2 (5 bases each). The CDR3 spans 15 residues. V lost 7 bases to trimming and J lost 0 bases, with 15 bases between them. Germline V lookup: CDR1 MNHNS, CDR2 SASEGT. The CDR3 is CASTPGLVYQETQYF. For the CDR3, the DNA is TGTGCCAGCACGCCGGGGCTCGTGTACCAAGAGACCCAGTACTTC.

The rearrangement joins TRBV6-1 to TRBJ2-3; D remains unclear. The CDR3 consists of 16 residues. Germline lookup yields CDR1 MNHNS and CDR2 SASEGT. V lost 7 bases and J lost 0, with 17 bases in between. CDR3 residues: CASTIDIYASTDTQYF. The CDR3, as DNA: TGTGCCAGCACCATCGACATATACGCTAGCACAGATACGCAGTATTTT.

The rearrangement joins TRBV7-2 to TRBJ2-7; D possibly corresponds to TRBD2 (5 bases). V was cut by 2 bases and J by 5 bases, with 10 bases left in between. Germline CDR1 is SGHTA and CDR2 is FQGNSA. The CDR3 totals 13 residues. CDR3 sequence: CASSLPGSHEQYF. The CDR3 bases are TGTGCCAGCAGCTTACCGGGGAGCCACGAGCAGTACTTC.

This clonotype was counted many times. This chain uses TRBV7-2 with TRBJ2-6, with D hard to call. This CDR3 region has 16 residues. The germline V gene has CDR1 SGHTA and CDR2 FQGNSA. Trimming stripped 2 bases from V and 0 bases from J, with 8 bases between. CDR3 bases: TGTGCCAGCAGCTTATCTTGGAGCTCTGGGGCCAACGTCCTGACTTTC. Protein sequence: CASSLSWSSGANVLTF.

V usage is TRBV18 and J usage is TRBJ1-1; 8 nucleotides align to TRBD1. Germline assignment: CDR1 KGHSH and CDR2 LQKENI. CDR3 length equals 16 residues. V was clipped by 3 bases and J by 1 base; unmatched bases: 7. CDR3 in amino acids: CASSPTGVRSNTEAFF. CDR3 sequence (DNA): TGTGCCAGCTCACCGACAGGGGTCCGTTCGAACACTGAAGCTTTCTTT.

This clonotype was recorded a few times. V is TRBV4-1 and J is TRBJ1-5; D remains ambiguous. CDR3 size: 13 residues. V gave up 4 bases and J gave up 5 bases, with 9 bases separating them. Germline CDR1 reads MGHRA; CDR2 reads YSYEKL. The CDR3 sequence is CASSLYPYQPQHF. The CDR3 DNA is TGCGCCAGCAGCCTCTACCCCTATCAGCCCCAGCATTTT.

This chain uses TRBV4-1 with TRBJ2-7; 11 nucleotides line up with TRBD2. V gave up 0 bases and J gave up 0 bases; unmatched junction bases: 4. Per germline, CDR1 MGHRA and CDR2 YSYEKL. The CDR3 is 17 residues long. The CDR3 is CASSQEVGTSGSYEQYF. The CDR3 DNA follows: TGCGCCAGCAGCCAAGAGGTGGGGACTAGCGGCTCCTACGAGCAGTACTTC.

This clonotype has a handful of counts. The chain joins TRBV12-3 or TRBV12-4 to TRBJ2-5, with TRBD1 matching 8 bases. CDR3 length: 17 residues. The trim removed 4 bases at V and 5 bases at J, leaving 15 bases unmatched. The CDR3 sequence is CASSSSQTGDYLETQYF. The CDR3, as DNA: TGTGCCAGCAGTTCCTCCCAGACAGGGGATTATCTGGAGACCCAGTACTTC.

This chain uses TRBV7-9 with TRBJ1-6, with TRBD1 identical over 8 bases. The CDR3 loop spans 15 amino acids. Germline lookup yields CDR1 SEHNR and CDR2 FQNEAQ (reference sequence). The trim removed 3 bases at V and 7 bases at J, leaving 5 bases unmatched. DNA for the CDR3: TGTGCCAGCAGCTTTTCCCGGACAGGGAATTCACCCCTCCACTTT. It is translated as CASSFSRTGNSPLHF.

The V call is TRBV6-2 or TRBV6-3, the J call TRBJ2-7; no firm D call. CDR1 is MNHEY, CDR2 SVGEGT, per germline. This CDR3 comprises 14 residues. V was shortened by 2 bases and J by 6 bases, with 14 bases between the two germline ends. The CDR3 spells CASSYPPPGIEQYF. CDR3 bases: TGTGCCAGCAGTTACCCCCCCCCGGGCATCGAGCAGTACTTC.

The sample holds many counts of this clonotype. V is TRBV6-5 and J is TRBJ2-7; possibly TRBD1 or TRBD2 for D (6 bases each). This CDR3 has 16 amino acids. Germline lookup yields CDR1 MNHEY and CDR2 SVGAGI. V lost 8 bases and J 6 bases, leaving 26 bases between the germline ends. CDR3 bases: TGTGCCAGCGGGCCTACCTCGGGGGCCCTGATCCGCGAGCAGTACTTC. Translation gives CASGPTSGALIREQYF.